This T cell receptor beta chain was captured by sequencing in a study of T cells in Graves' hyperthyroidism and ophthalmopathy. TCR beta CDR3 regions were amplified from RNA transcripts. The study used the HTBI primer set for a first-round RT-PCR of the TCR CDR3. One entry per CDR3 protein results from TCRdb running MiXCR on the multiplex PCR reads. The sample shows about 620,000 distinct CDR3 sequences, around 15% of them seen only once. This clonotype occurred a few times. V lost 3 bases and J lost 10, with 13 bases in between. CDR1 and CDR2 (germline): SGHTA, FQGNSA. The CDR3 spans 13 residues. This TCR derives from a woman under 40 with Graves' hyperthyroidism. Specimen: blood. The rearrangement uses TRBV7-2 and TRBJ2-1, with D perhaps matching TRBD2 (6 bases). The CDR3 sequence: CASSLGRFGEQFF. DNA of the CDR3: TGTGCCAGCAGCTTGGGGAGGTTTGGGGAGCAGTTCTTC. Full variable domain (missing parts from reference TRBV7-2 and TRBJ2-1): GAGVSQSPSNKVTEKGKDVELRCDPISGHTALYWYRQSLGQGLEFLIYFQGNSAPDKSGLPSDRFSAERTGGSVSTLTIQRTQQEDSAVYLCASSLGRFGEQFFGPGTRLTVL.